One and the same sample provided the 9 T cell receptor beta chains below, sequenced in a study of human T cells and chemical hapten exposure. Regarding time point: patch test 3, about 24 weeks after DPC sensitization. The sample's treatment: therapeutic diphenylcyclopropenone sensitization with weekly scalp DPC. The starting material, unfractionated whole blood, was used for total RNA extraction. TCRdb used MiXCR to reprocess the RACE reads, holding one entry per CDR3 protein. The table shows some 36,000 distinct CDR3 sequences, with 8% to 9.5% occurring only once. Sequenced material: whole blood, taken in connection with sensitization to the hapten diphenylcyclopropenone (DPC). These receptors were taken from a man in his fifties or sixties with alopecia areata. Some clones in this sample may be carry-over from other donors' samples.

This clonotype was observed many times. The chain combines TRBV6-5 with TRBJ2-2, with TRBD1 as a possible D gene (5 bases). Per germline, CDR1 MNHEY and CDR2 SVGAGI. This CDR3 comprises 14 residues. V gave up 5 bases and J gave up 3 bases, with 10 bases separating them. CDR3 nucleotide sequence: TGTGCCAGCAGTCGACAGTGGGACACCGGGGAGCTGTTTTTT. Its protein is CASSRQWDTGELFF.

This clonotype has at least ten counts. The V call is TRBV29-1, the J call TRBJ1-2, with D possibly matching TRBD1 (5 bases). Trimming cost V 7 bases and J 4 bases, with 19 bases left between them. The CDR3 runs 14 residues. Germline CDR1 SQVTM, CDR2 ANQGSEA. The CDR3 loop is CSAWGSGEVYGYTF. The CDR3 DNA reads TGCAGCGCCTGGGGCTCCGGGGAGGTCTATGGCTACACCTTC.

This clonotype was observed many times. The chain employs TRBV12-3 or TRBV12-4 and TRBJ2-7; TRBD2 is a possible D gene (5 bases). This CDR3 region has 11 residues. Trimming pared 9 bases from V and 7 bases from J, leaving 13 bases between. The CDR3 loop is CASQEAREQYF. The CDR3 nucleotides are TGTGCCAGTCAGGAGGCTCGGGAGCAGTACTTC.

This clonotype was found many times. The J gene is TRBJ2-5, the V gene TRBV29-1; 7 nucleotides match TRBD1. Trimming cost V 4 bases and J 5 bases; bases outside gene matches: 10. The germline CDR1 and CDR2 sequences are SQVTM and ANQGSEA. The CDR3 covers 14 residues. The CDR3 DNA sequence: TGCAGCGTTGCTGAAGGGGGCGTTCGGGAGACCCAGTACTTC. It is translated as CSVAEGGVRETQYF.

This clonotype occurred many times. The chain combines TRBV20-1 with TRBJ2-7; TRBD2 matches at 10 bases. In germline, CDR1 is DFQATT, CDR2 SNEGSKA (reference sequence). The CDR3 contains 14 residues. J lost 3 bases, V lost 4 bases, and 6 bases had no gene match. The DNA for the CDR3 is TGCAGTGCTAAACTAGCGGGACAACTCTACGAGCAGTACTTC. Translation: CSAKLAGQLYEQYF.

This clonotype was counted only a few times. The rearrangement joins TRBV5-1 to TRBJ1-2; D uncertain. CDR3 size: 14 residues. Trimming removed 1 base at V and 4 bases at J, with 11 bases between. Looked up from germline, CDR1 is SGHRS and CDR2 is YFSETQ. The CDR3 reads CASSLLGRSYGYTF. In DNA form, the CDR3 reads TGCGCCAGCAGCTTGTTGGGCAGGTCCTATGGCTACACCTTC.

This clonotype was seen ten or more times. At one end, the junction sequence differs from germline, possibly due to a read error. This chain connects TRBV20-1 to TRBJ1-2, with D unclear. CDR3 size: 17 residues. Germline V gene sequence: CDR1 DFQATT, CDR2 SNEGSKA (reference sequence). Written as DNA, the CDR3 is TGCAGTGCCAGAGTCTTGGACGCTCAATTGTTTAACTATGGCTACACCTTC. Translated: CSARVLDAQLFNYGYTF.

This clonotype was observed at least ten times. The chain combines TRBV5-1 with TRBJ2-7; 15 nucleotides agree with TRBD2. The CDR3 is made up of 17 amino acids. V dropped 4 bases and J dropped 9; count of bases not matched to a gene: 14. Germline V CDR1 and CDR2: SGHRS, YFSETQ. The CDR3 here is CASSPLTAGLAGGGQYF. The CDR3 DNA follows: TGCGCCAGCAGCCCGCTCACCGCCGGACTAGCGGGAGGGGGGCAGTACTTC.

The rearrangement links TRBV12-3 or TRBV12-4 to TRBJ2-2; 9 nucleotides match TRBD2. V was pared by 5 bases and J by 3 bases, with 10 bases of the junction left unmatched. The CDR3 runs to 17 residues. Here the CDR3 DNA reads TGTGCCAGCAGTCTCCGGGCGGTAGCGGGAGACACCGGGGAGCTGTTTTTT. This codes for CASSLRAVAGDTGELFF.